The 30 T cell receptor beta chains listed next were all sequenced from one sample in a study of blood T cell repertoires in COVID-19 (TCRdb year 2020). Library construction relied on the immunoSEQ multiplex PCR assay. Entries here come from immuneACCESS through TCRdb and include only in-frame sequences with V and J called. Some clones fail to appear in such tables; in the studies checked, an unresolved V gene covers under half of the shortfall, and the cause of the remainder is unknown. For this sample there are 270,000 or so clones; around nine tenths appear just once. The ten largest clonotypes hold over 2.5% of the sample. Source material: PBMCs or T cells enriched from blood (not recorded which). The source is a woman under 30 who had recovered from COVID-19.

This sequence joins TRBV3-1 (or the pseudogene TRBV3-2) and TRBJ2-7; the D is unclear. Germline loops: CDR1 LGHDT, CDR2 YNNKEL (reference sequence). This CDR3 comprises 13 residues. V lost 0 bases and J 3 bases, leaving 6 bases between the germline ends. This CDR3 is CASSQDRLYEQYF. The CDR3 bases are TGTGCCAGCAGCCAAGACAGGCTCTACGAGCAGTACTTC.

This clone turned up a few times. This chain joins TRBV10-2 and TRBJ2-2; D possibly corresponds to TRBD2 (5 bases). CDR1 and CDR2 (germline): WSHSY, SAAADI. This CDR3 region has 18 residues. The germline V and J ends were trimmed by 7 bases and 2 bases, with 23 bases remaining between them. CDR3 DNA sequence: TGCGCCAGCACCGAGGGATGGAAGGGAAGGTTAAACACCGGGGAGCTGTTTTTT. This encodes CASTEGWKGRLNTGELFF.

The chain's CDR3 is CASSQGYVYEETQYF. The CDR3 region has the DNA TGTGCCAGCAGCCAAGGTTATGTATATGAAGAGACCCAGTACTTC. The chain is built from TRBV14 and TRBJ2-5; D is undetermined. V gave up 1 base and J gave up 3 bases, with 12 bases separating them. This CDR3 spans 15 amino acids. Germline V lookup: CDR1 SGHDN, CDR2 FVKESK. The full variable domain, rest sourced from reference TRBV14 and TRBJ2-5, is EAGVTQFPSHSVIEKGQTVTLRCDPISGHDNLYWYRRVMGKEIKFLLHFVKESKQDESGMPNNRFLAERTGGTYSTLKVQPAELEDSGVYFCASSQGYVYEETQYFGPGTRLLVL.

The rearrangement joins TRBV18 to TRBJ2-7, with 7 bases matching TRBD1. With V trimmed by 2 bases and J by 12 bases, 7 bases remained unmatched. The CDR3 runs to 12 residues. Germline values: CDR1 KGHSH, CDR2 LQKENI. The CDR3 region has the DNA TGTGCCAGCTCACCAGCCGGGACAGAGTTGTACTTC. Protein product: CASSPAGTELYF.

This rearrangement joins TRBV15 to TRBJ1-5, with a weak D call TRBD1 (6 bases). Trimming took 2 bases from V and 0 from J, leaving 14 bases between them. Looked up from germline, CDR1 is LNHNV and CDR2 is YYDKDF (reference sequence). The CDR3 is made up of 17 amino acids. The CDR3 region is CATSRNTQGYSNQPQHF. CDR3 nucleotides: TGTGCCACCAGCAGAAACACACAGGGTTATAGCAATCAGCCCCAGCATTTT.

To note about this clone: This sample includes further DNA sequences coding for the same CDR3. The chain carries TRBV6-5 and TRBJ2-7; TRBD1 is a possible D gene (6 bases). This CDR3 spans 12 amino acids. From germline, CDR1 is MNHEY and CDR2 SVGAGI. Trimming removed 2 bases from V and 6 bases from J, with 8 bases in between. The CDR3 sequence is CASSYPTGEQYF. The CDR3 DNA follows: TGTGCCAGCAGTTACCCGACAGGCGAGCAGTACTTC.

The chain carries TRBV5-1 and TRBJ1-2, with TRBD1 as a possible D gene (6 bases). This CDR3 region has 13 residues. Germline V lookup: CDR1 SGHRS, CDR2 YFSETQ. Between the trimmed V and J ends, which lost 0 bases and 8 bases, there was a span of 11 bases. DNA of the CDR3: TGCGCCAGCAGCTTGGGGTCAGGGGAAGGCTACACCTTC. It codes for CASSLGSGEGYTF.

In DNA form, the CDR3 reads TGTGCCAGCAGATTCCAGTACGAGCAGTACTTC. This encodes CASRFQYEQYF. This sequence joins TRBV28 and TRBJ2-7; D is unclear. CDR1 and CDR2 (germline): MDHEN, SYDVKM. The CDR3 has 11 amino acids. V lost 6 bases, J lost 4 bases, and 7 bases lay in between.

This chain connects TRBV4-1 to TRBJ2-7; TRBD2 aligns across 9 bases. The CDR3 has 18 residues. Germline-derived CDR1 and CDR2 are MGHRA and YSYEKL. The V gene end was trimmed by 4 bases and the J gene end by 4 bases; junction bases not matched to a gene: 17. Here the CDR3 DNA reads TGCGCCAGCAGCCCAGGACTAGCGCGACTGGGGTCCAAGTACGAGCAGTACTTC. It encodes CASSPGLARLGSKYEQYF.

The table lists this clone with a count of one. This chain links TRBV30 with TRBJ1-1; D gene uncertain. CDR1 is GTSNPN, CDR2 SVGIG, per germline (reference sequence). This CDR3 is built from 11 residues. CDR3 in DNA: TGTGCTCGCTCGGAGGGCACTGAAGCTTTCTTT. The encoded protein is CARSEGTEAFF.

The V and J genes are TRBV7-2 and TRBJ1-6; 9 bases fit TRBD1. From germline, CDR1 is SGHTA and CDR2 FQGNSA. The J segment lost 9 bases and the V segment lost 5 bases, leaving 8 bases of the junction unmatched. This CDR3 region has 15 residues. The CDR3 DNA follows: TGTGCCAGCAGCCCCCGGGACAGGGCACTTTCACCCCTCCACTTT. It yields the protein CASSPRDRALSPLHF.

J is TRBJ1-2 and V is TRBV30; D is ambiguous. CDR1 and CDR2 (germline): GTSNPN, SVGIG (reference sequence). V shed 5 bases and J shed 0 bases, with 7 bases lying between them. This CDR3 region has 12 residues. DNA of the CDR3: TGTGCCTGGGGCCCCGCTAACTATGGCTACACCTTC. The encoded protein is CAWGPANYGYTF.

The J gene is TRBJ2-1, the V gene TRBV7-9, with 11 bases aligning to TRBD1. Germline assignment: CDR1 SEHNR and CDR2 FQNEAQ (reference sequence). Trimming at V came to 5 bases and at J to 10 bases, leaving 7 bases not matched to a gene. The CDR3 extends over 14 amino acids. The CDR3 is CASSTGTGGWEQFF. The DNA of the CDR3 is TGTGCCAGCAGCACCGGGACAGGGGGGTGGGAGCAGTTCTTC.

The V call is TRBV11-3, the J call TRBJ2-3; 11 bases line up with TRBD2. This CDR3 is built from 16 residues. Germline-derived CDR1 and CDR2 are SGHNT and YENEEA. V lost 5 bases to trimming and J lost 1 base; unmatched junction nucleotides: 5. CDR3 nucleotide sequence: TGTGCCAGCAGCCCCGGGACTAGCGGAGGCACAGATACGCAGTATTTT. Its protein is CASSPGTSGGTDTQYF.

V is TRBV11-2 and J is TRBJ2-6; 7 bases map to TRBD1. CDR3 length: 17 residues. The germline V gene has CDR1 SGHAT and CDR2 FQNNGV. Trimming removed 4 bases from V and 2 bases from J; junction bases left unmatched: 8. The CDR3 here is CASSSQGEVAGANVLTF. The CDR3 DNA sequence: TGTGCCAGCAGCTCCCAGGGGGAAGTTGCTGGGGCCAACGTCCTGACTTTC.

V and J are TRBV27 and TRBJ2-1; the D is unclear. With 2 bases removed from V and 5 bases from J, the gap between germline ends came to 10 bases. Germline V gene lookup returns CDR1 MNHEY and CDR2 SMNVEV (reference sequence). The CDR3 extends over 14 amino acids. The CDR3 is CASSLTGWDNEQFF. The CDR3 region has the DNA TGTGCCAGCAGTTTAACCGGGTGGGACAATGAGCAGTTCTTC.

This clone was seen a single time. At one boundary the junction diverges from the germline segment, which might be a read error. The chain joins TRBV5-1 to TRBJ1-1, with TRBD1 identical over 9 bases. The V gene's germline CDR1 is SGHRS and CDR2 YFSETQ. The CDR3 totals 14 residues. The CDR3 bases are TGCGCCAGCAGTTCCGGGACAGGGAACGCTGAAGCTTTCTTT. Its protein is CASSSGTGNAEAFF. Full variable domain (outside the CDR3, taken from reference TRBV5-1 and TRBJ1-1): KAGVTQTPRYLIKTRGQQVTLSCSPISGHRSVSWYQQTPGQGLQFLFEYFSETQRNKGNFPGRFSGRQFSNSRSEMNVSTLELGDSALYLCASSSGTGNAEAFFGQGTRLTVV.

To note about this clone: At one of its ends the junction is not consistent with the germline gene, which may arise from a read error. V is TRBV19 and J is TRBJ2-7, with D possibly matching TRBD2 (6 bases). The CDR3 length is 12 residues. The V gene's germline CDR1 is LNHDA and CDR2 SQIVND (reference sequence). The DNA of the CDR3 is TGTGCCAGTAGTACTCGGGGGTACGGGCAGTACTTC. This gives the protein CASSTRGYGQYF.

V gene TRBV5-1 combines with J gene TRBJ2-3; 9 bases line up with TRBD2. The CDR3 is 15 residues long. Germline CDR1 reads SGHRS; CDR2 reads YFSETQ. The V gene end was trimmed by 5 bases and the J gene end by 1 base; junction bases not matched to a gene: 5. CDR3 nucleotides: TGCGCCAGCAGGGCTATAGCGGGGGGCACAGATACGCAGTATTTT. This sequence encodes CASRAIAGGTDTQYF. Looking up the rest from reference TRBV5-1 and TRBJ2-3 gives the full variable domain: KAGVTQTPRYLIKTRGQQVTLSCSPISGHRSVSWYQQTPGQGLQFLFEYFSETQRNKGNFPGRFSGRQFSNSRSEMNVSTLELGDSALYLCASRAIAGGTDTQYFGPGTRLTVL.

The chain uses TRBV5-6 and TRBJ2-3, with D possibly matching TRBD2 (6 bases). Trimming shortened V by 3 bases and J by 4 bases, and 15 bases separated the two germline ends. This CDR3 has 15 residues. Germline loops: CDR1 SGHDT, CDR2 YYEEEE. The CDR3 sequence: CASSSLGRGADTQYF. The CDR3 nucleotides are TGTGCCAGCAGCTCTTTAGGCCGCGGGGCAGATACGCAGTATTTT.

The rearrangement links TRBV18 to TRBJ1-2; 8 nucleotides agree with TRBD1. Trimming at V came to 0 bases and at J to 5 bases, leaving 5 bases not matched to a gene. CDR3 length: 15 amino acids. Germline V gene data show CDR1 as KGHSH and CDR2 as LQKENI. The DNA of the CDR3 is TGTGCCAGCTCACCACCCTCAGGGGGCGGGTATGGCTACACCTTC. Encoded protein: CASSPPSGGGYGYTF. The full variable domain, rest sourced from reference TRBV18 and TRBJ1-2, is NAGVMQNPRHLVRRRGQEARLRCSPMKGHSHVYWYRQLPEEGLKFMVYLQKENIIDESGMPKERFSAEFPKEGPSILRIQQVVRGDSAAYFCASSPPSGGGYGYTFGSGTRLTVV.

The chain employs TRBV9 and TRBJ1-3; 9 bases are a match to TRBD1. This CDR3 has 17 residues. J lost 2 bases, V lost 4 bases, and 10 bases had no gene match. Per the germline V gene, CDR1 is SGDLS and CDR2 is YYNGEE. The CDR3 here is CASSQTGGGTPGNTIYF. CDR3 DNA sequence: TGTGCCAGCAGCCAAACAGGGGGCGGAACCCCTGGAAACACCATATATTTT.

The chain has TRBV19 and TRBJ1-2, with a weak D call TRBD1 (5 bases). This CDR3 region has 15 residues. Germline V CDR1 and CDR2: LNHDA, SQIVND (reference sequence). The germline V and J ends were trimmed by 5 bases and 4 bases, with 17 bases remaining between them. The CDR3 loop reads CASSPQGEDSYGYTF. The CDR3 coding sequence is TGTGCCAGTAGTCCCCAAGGGGAAGACAGCTATGGCTACACCTTC.

This clone was seen only a few times. This chain uses TRBV4-2 with TRBJ2-7; D gene ambiguous. V was pared by 0 bases and J by 3 bases, with 9 bases between. The V gene's germline CDR1 is LGHNA and CDR2 YNFKEQ. The CDR3 length is 14 residues. The CDR3 loop reads CASSQDLGIYEQYF. As DNA, the CDR3 is TGTGCCAGCAGCCAAGATCTAGGTATCTACGAGCAGTACTTC.

The chain uses TRBV4-1 and TRBJ2-6, with D possibly being TRBD2 (5 bases). CDR3 length: 13 amino acids. Germline V gene lookup returns CDR1 MGHRA and CDR2 YSYEKL. The ends were cut back, 1 base at V and 12 bases at J, with 10 bases in the middle. CDR3: CASSQGSSGVLTF. The CDR3 nucleotides read TGCGCCAGCAGCCAAGGATCCAGCGGCGTCCTGACTTTC.

The J gene is TRBJ2-5, the V gene TRBV11-3; D gene uncertain. Trimming removed 2 bases at V and 5 bases at J, with 6 bases between. This CDR3 is built from 12 residues. Germline loops: CDR1 SGHNT, CDR2 YENEEA. CDR3 amino acids: CASSLRVETQYF. The CDR3 DNA reads as TGTGCCAGCAGCTTACGTGTGGAGACCCAGTACTTC. Complete variable domain (other parts from reference TRBV11-3 and TRBJ2-5): EAGVVQSPRYKIIEKKQPVAFWCNPISGHNTLYWYLQNLGQGPELLIRYENEEAVDDSQLPKDRFSAERLKGVDSTLKIQPAELGDSAVYLCASSLRVETQYFGPGTRLLVL.

The CDR3 DNA sequence: TGTGCCAGCAGCCTGGGGAGACAGGGGCATGGCTACACCTTC. This codes for CASSLGRQGHGYTF. The chain employs TRBV7-9 and TRBJ1-2, with 8 positions matching TRBD1. This CDR3 has 14 amino acids. The trim removed 5 bases at V and 6 bases at J, leaving 8 bases unmatched. From germline, CDR1 is SEHNR and CDR2 FQNEAQ (reference sequence).

J is TRBJ2-7 and V is TRBV7-9; tentatively, D is TRBD1 (5 bases). Germline V lookup: CDR1 SEHNR, CDR2 FQNEAQ (reference sequence). CDR3 length: 16 residues. The ends were cut back, 1 base at V and 6 bases at J, with 19 bases in the middle. CDR3 coding DNA: TGTGCCAGCAGCTTAGGACAGAACTTCCTCACGCGCGAGCAGTACTTC. Its protein is CASSLGQNFLTREQYF.

The chain recombines TRBV18 with TRBJ1-3; 8 bases match TRBD1. Germline V gives CDR1 KGHSH, CDR2 LQKENI. The length of the CDR3 is 16 residues. Losses at the gene ends were 4 bases for V and 3 bases for J; bases not matched to a gene: 8. The CDR3 reads CASSRQTGVIGNTIYF. The CDR3 DNA sequence: TGTGCCAGCTCACGCCAGACAGGGGTGATTGGAAACACCATATATTTT.

The chain carries TRBV27 and TRBJ1-1, with D possibly being TRBD1 (5 bases). V gave up 0 bases and J gave up 5 bases, with 10 bases separating them. The CDR3 spans 14 residues. The germline V gene encodes CDR1 MNHEY and CDR2 SMNVEV (reference sequence). The CDR3: CASSLSKQATEAFF. The CDR3 region has the DNA TGTGCCAGCAGTTTATCGAAACAGGCTACTGAAGCTTTCTTT.